Sequencing of this T cell receptor (beta chain) was carried out in a study of blood T cells in healthy people across ages. About the study: Template switching caught about one barcoded beta molecule for each two T cells.

Sample-barcoded 5' priming and a J-beta primer mix drove a second PCR of about 6 to 12 cycles. TCRdb re-called the 5' RACE reads through MiXCR, storing one row per CDR3 protein. Of over 1,500,000 distinct CDR3 sequences listed, about two fifths are singletons. This clonotype was detected only a few times. Germline-derived CDR1 and CDR2 are MNHEY and SMNVEV (reference sequence). CDR3 length: 11 amino acids. V lost 7 bases and J lost 8, with 8 bases in between. Sequencing was done on a sample of blood. The chain recombines TRBV27 with TRBJ1-4; unclear D gene. This TCR was sampled from a human donor in good health. The CDR3 loop is CASKGGEKLFF. CDR3 coding DNA: TGTGCCAGCAAAGGAGGGGAAAAACTGTTTTTT. Filled out from reference TRBV27 and TRBJ1-4, the complete variable domain reads EAQVTQNPRYLITVTGKKLTVTCSQNMNHEYMSWYRQDPGLGLRQIYYSMNVEVTDKGDVPEGYKVSRKEKRNFPLILESPSPNQTSLYFCASKGGEKLFFGSGTQLSVL.